This T cell receptor (beta chain) was captured by sequencing in a study of T cell responses to AZD1222 COVID-19 vaccine. Study results and caveats: Spike-specific TCR breadth rose after two AZD1222 doses, and depth rose as well. A reported finding is that nearly half of spike-specific TCRs target unmutated variant regions.

The protocol was immunoSEQ multiplex PCR, while the TCRdb copy is restricted to in-frame clones and leaves out a portion. The profile shows about 140,000 clones, 93% of them singletons. Germline V gene data show CDR1 as SGHVS and CDR2 as FQNEAQ. The V and J ends lost 5 bases and 7 bases, in that order; junction bases with no gene match: 14. This CDR3 region has 15 residues. This clone turned up a few times. Its antigen is unknown. The V gene is TRBV7-8, the J gene TRBJ2-7; TRBD1 matches 7 bases. This TCR came from an adult in good health. The sequenced sample was peripheral blood, obtained on day 0 of MenACWY control vaccination. CDR3 protein: CASSTATGTSQEQYF. CDR3 nucleotide sequence: TGTGCCAGCAGCACCGCGACAGGGACCTCTCAAGAGCAGTACTTC.